This T cell receptor beta chain derives from a study of T cell repertoires in cytomegalovirus infection. Study-level points and caveats: The ex vivo response was dominated by HLA-C-restricted CMV-specific TCR beta clonotypes.

The sample holds a few counts of this clonotype. The antigen is undetermined. V lost 0 bases and J lost 0, with 9 bases in between. Germline CDR1 LGHDT, CDR2 YNNKEL (reference sequence). This CDR3 is built from 15 residues. TCRdb reprocessed the reads with MiXCR, giving one entry per CDR3 protein. The data contain almost 550,000 distinct CDR3 sequences, about 17% of them seen just once; the ten biggest clones take up approximately 24%. This TCR was sampled from a human donor in good health (CMV status not recorded). Some clones in this sample may be carry-over from other donors' samples. The J gene is TRBJ2-7, the V gene TRBV3-1; D gene uncertain. The sample was CD8+ T cells from PBMCs. CDR3 bases: TGTGCCAGCAGCCAAGATAGGACGTACTCCTACGAGCAGTACTTC. It specifies CASSQDRTYSYEQYF.